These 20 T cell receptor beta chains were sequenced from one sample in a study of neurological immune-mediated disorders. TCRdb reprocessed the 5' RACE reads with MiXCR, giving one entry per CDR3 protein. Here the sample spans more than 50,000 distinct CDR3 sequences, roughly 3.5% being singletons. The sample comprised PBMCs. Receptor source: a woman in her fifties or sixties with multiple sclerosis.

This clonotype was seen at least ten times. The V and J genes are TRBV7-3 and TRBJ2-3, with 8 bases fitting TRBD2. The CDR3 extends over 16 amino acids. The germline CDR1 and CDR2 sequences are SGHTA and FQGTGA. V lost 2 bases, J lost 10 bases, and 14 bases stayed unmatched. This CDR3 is CASSLSSGGPFYAQYF. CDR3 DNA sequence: TGTGCCAGCAGCTTATCTTCGGGAGGGCCCTTTTATGCGCAGTATTTT. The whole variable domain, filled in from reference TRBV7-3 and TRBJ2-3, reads GAGVSQTPSNKVTEKGKYVELRCDPISGHTALYWYRQSLGQGPEFLIYFQGTGAADDSGLPNDRFFAVRPEGSVSTLKIQRTERGDSAVYLCASSLSSGGPFYAQYFGPGTRLTVL.

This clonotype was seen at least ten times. CDR3 in DNA: TGTGCCAGCTCCCAGGGTGTGTCAGATACGCAGTATTTT. This encodes CASSQGVSDTQYF. The rearrangement joins TRBV18 to TRBJ2-3; D perhaps matches TRBD1 (5 bases). The CDR3 has 13 amino acids. With 6 bases removed from V and 4 bases from J, the gap between germline ends came to 11 bases. Germline loops: CDR1 KGHSH, CDR2 LQKENI.

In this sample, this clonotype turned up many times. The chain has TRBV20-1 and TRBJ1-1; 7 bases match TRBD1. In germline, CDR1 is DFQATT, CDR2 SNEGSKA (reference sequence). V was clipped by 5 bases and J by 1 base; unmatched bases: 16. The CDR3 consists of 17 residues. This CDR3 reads CSAAGTDRSEQNTEAFF. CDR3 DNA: TGCAGTGCTGCAGGGACAGACAGATCCGAACAGAACACTGAAGCTTTCTTT.

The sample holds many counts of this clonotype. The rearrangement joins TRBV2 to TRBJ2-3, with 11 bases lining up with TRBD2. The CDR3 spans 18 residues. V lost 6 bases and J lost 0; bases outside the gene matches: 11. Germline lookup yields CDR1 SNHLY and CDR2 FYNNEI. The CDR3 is CASRRTSGRGASTDTQYF. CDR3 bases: TGTGCCAGCAGACGTACTAGCGGGAGAGGGGCCAGCACAGATACGCAGTATTTT. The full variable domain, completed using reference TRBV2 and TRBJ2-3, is EPEVTQTPSHQVTQMGQEVILRCVPISNHLYFYWYRQILGQKVEFLVSFYNNEISEKSEIFDDQFSVERPDGSNFTLKIRSTKLEDSAMYFCASRRTSGRGASTDTQYFGPGTRLTVL.

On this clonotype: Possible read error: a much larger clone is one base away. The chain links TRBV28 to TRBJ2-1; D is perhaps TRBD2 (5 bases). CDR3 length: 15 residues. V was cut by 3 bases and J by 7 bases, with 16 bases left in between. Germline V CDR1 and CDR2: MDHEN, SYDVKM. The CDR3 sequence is CASSFNSGSRNEQFF. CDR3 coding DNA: TGTGCCAGCAGTTTTAACAGTGGGAGTAGGAATGAGCAGTTCTTC.

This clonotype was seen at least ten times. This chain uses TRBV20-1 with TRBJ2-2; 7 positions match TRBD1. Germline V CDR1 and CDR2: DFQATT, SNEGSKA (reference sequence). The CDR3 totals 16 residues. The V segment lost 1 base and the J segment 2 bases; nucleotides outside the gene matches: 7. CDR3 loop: CSARARGQFNTGELFF. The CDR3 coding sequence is TGCAGTGCTAGAGCTAGGGGGCAGTTCAACACCGGGGAGCTGTTTTTT.

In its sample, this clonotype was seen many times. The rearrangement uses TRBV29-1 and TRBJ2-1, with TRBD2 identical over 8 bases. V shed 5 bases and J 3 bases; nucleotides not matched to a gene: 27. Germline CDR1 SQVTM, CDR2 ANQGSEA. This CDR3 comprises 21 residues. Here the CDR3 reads CSVKGWSAGESAPRSYNEQFF. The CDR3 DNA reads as TGCAGCGTTAAAGGGTGGTCAGCGGGGGAATCTGCACCTCGGAGCTACAATGAGCAGTTCTTC.

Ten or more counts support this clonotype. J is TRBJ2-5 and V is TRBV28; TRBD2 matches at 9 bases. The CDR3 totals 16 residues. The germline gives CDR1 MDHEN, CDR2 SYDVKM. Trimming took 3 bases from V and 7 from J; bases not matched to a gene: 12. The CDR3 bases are TGTGCCAGCAGTTTTGTCAGCGGGAGGCTGGGAGGGACCCAGTACTTC. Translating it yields CASSFVSGRLGGTQYF.

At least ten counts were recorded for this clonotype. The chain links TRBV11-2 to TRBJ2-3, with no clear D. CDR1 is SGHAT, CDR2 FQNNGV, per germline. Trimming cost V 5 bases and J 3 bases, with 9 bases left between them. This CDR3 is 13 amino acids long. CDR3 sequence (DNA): TGTGCCAGCAGCGGCTGGTCAACAGATACGCAGTATTTT. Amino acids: CASSGWSTDTQYF.

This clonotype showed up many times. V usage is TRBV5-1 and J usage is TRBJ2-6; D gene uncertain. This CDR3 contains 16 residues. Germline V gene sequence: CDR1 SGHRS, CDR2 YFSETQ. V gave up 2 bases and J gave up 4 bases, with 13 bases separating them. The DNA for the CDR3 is TGCGCCAGCAGCTTCATAGGGATAAGCGGGGCCAACGTCCTGACTTTC. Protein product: CASSFIGISGANVLTF.

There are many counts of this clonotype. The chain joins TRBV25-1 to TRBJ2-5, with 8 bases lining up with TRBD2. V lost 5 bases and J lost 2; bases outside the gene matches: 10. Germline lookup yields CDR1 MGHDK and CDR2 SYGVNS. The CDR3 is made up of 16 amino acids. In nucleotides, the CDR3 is TGTGCCAGCAGTCTCAACCCGAGCGGGGGACAAGAGACCCAGTACTTC. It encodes CASSLNPSGGQETQYF.

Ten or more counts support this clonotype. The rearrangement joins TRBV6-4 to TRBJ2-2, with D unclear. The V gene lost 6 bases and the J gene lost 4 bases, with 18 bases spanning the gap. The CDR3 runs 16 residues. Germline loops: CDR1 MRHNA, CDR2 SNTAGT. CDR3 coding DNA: TGTGCCAGCAGGACATCATTTCGGTCCTCCACCGGGGAGCTGTTTTTT. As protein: CASRTSFRSSTGELFF.

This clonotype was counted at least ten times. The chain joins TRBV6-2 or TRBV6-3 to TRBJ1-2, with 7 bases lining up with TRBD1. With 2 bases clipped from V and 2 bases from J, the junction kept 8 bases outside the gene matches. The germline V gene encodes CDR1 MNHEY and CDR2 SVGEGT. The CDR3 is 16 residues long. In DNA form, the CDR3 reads TGTGCCAGCAGTTACAAGGGGACAGTCGAGAACTATGGCTACACCTTC. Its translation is CASSYKGTVENYGYTF.

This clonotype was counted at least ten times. This CDR3 reads CATSRDSGTYNEQFF. As DNA, the CDR3 is TGTGCCACCAGCAGAGATAGCGGAACGTACAATGAGCAGTTCTTC. The chain couples TRBV15 to TRBJ2-1, with D possibly being TRBD2 (6 bases). The CDR3 length is 15 residues. The V gene lost 0 bases and the J gene lost 4 bases, with 10 bases spanning the gap. Per the germline V gene, CDR1 is LNHNV and CDR2 is YYDKDF (reference sequence).

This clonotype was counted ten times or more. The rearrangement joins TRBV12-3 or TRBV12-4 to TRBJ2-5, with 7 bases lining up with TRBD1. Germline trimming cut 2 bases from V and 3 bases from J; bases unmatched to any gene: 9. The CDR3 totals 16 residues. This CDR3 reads CASSLRVTGSKETQYF. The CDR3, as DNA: TGTGCCAGCAGTTTAAGGGTGACAGGGAGTAAAGAGACCCAGTACTTC.

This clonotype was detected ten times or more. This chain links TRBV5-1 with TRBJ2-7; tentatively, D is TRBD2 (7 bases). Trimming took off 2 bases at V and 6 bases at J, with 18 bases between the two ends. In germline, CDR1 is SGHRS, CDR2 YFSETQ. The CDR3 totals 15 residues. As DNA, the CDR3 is TGCGCCAGCAGCTTTACACAGGGAGGGGTCTCCGAGCAGTACTTC. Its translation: CASSFTQGGVSEQYF.

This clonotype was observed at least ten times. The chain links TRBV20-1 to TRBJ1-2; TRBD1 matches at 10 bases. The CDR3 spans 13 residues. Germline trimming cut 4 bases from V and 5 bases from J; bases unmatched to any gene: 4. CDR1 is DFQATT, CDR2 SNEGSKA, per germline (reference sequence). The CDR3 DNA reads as TGCAGTGCTATGGGACAGGGGAAATATGGCTACACCTTC. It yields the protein CSAMGQGKYGYTF.

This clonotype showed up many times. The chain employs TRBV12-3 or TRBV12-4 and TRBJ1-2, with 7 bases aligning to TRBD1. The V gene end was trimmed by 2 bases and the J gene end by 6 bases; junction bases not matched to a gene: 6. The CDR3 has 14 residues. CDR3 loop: CASSLLDRSHGYTF. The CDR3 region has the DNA TGTGCCAGCAGTTTATTGGACAGGTCCCATGGCTACACCTTC.

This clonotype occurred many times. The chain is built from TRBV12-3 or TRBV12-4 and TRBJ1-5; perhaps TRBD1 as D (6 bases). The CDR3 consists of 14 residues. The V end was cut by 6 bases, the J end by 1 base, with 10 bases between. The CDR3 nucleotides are TGTGCCAGCAGACTAGGACAGAGCAATCAGCCCCAGCATTTT. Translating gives CASRLGQSNQPQHF.

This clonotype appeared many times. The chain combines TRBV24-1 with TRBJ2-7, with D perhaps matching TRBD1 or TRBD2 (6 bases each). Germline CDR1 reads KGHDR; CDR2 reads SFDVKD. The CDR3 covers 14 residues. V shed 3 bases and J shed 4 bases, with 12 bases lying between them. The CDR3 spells CATSDGGLSYEQYF. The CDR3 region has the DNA TGTGCCACCAGTGATGGGGGGCTGAGTTACGAGCAGTACTTC.